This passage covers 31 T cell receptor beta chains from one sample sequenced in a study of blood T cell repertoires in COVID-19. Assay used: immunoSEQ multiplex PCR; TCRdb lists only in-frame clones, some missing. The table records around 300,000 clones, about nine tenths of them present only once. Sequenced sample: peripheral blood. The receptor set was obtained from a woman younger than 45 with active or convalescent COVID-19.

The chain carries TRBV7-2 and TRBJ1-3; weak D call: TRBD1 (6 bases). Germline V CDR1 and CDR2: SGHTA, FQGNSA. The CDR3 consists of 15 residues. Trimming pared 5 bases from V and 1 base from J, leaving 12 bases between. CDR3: CASSPQRGSGNTIYF. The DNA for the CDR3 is TGTGCCAGCAGCCCCCAAAGGGGGTCTGGAAACACCATATATTTT.

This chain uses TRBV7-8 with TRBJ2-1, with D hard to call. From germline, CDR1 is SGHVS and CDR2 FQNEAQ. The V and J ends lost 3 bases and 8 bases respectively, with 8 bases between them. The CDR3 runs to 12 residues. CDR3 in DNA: TGTGCCAGCAGCTTGTACAATGATGAGCAGTTCTTC. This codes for CASSLYNDEQFF.

This CDR3 reads CASSQSGANTDTQYF. The CDR3 DNA sequence: TGTGCCAGCAGCCAAAGCGGGGCCAACACAGATACGCAGTATTTT. The chain couples TRBV3-1 (or the pseudogene TRBV3-2) to TRBJ2-3; 7 bases match TRBD2. With V trimmed by 2 bases and J by 2 bases, 4 bases remained unmatched. The CDR3 spans 15 residues. From germline, CDR1 is LGHDT and CDR2 YNNKEL (reference sequence).

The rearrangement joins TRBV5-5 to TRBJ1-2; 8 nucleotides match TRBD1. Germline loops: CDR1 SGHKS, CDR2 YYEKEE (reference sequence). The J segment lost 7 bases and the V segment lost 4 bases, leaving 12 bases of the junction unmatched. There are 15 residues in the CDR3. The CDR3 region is CASSDQGAFRGGYTF. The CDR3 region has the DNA TGTGCCAGCAGCGATCAGGGGGCCTTCCGGGGTGGCTACACCTTC.

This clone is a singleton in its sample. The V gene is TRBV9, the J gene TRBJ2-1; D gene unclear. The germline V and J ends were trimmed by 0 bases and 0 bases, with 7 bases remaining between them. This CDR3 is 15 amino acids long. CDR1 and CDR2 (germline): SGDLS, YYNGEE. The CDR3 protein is CASSVEPSSYNEQFF. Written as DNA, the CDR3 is TGTGCCAGCAGCGTAGAACCGAGCTCCTACAATGAGCAGTTCTTC.

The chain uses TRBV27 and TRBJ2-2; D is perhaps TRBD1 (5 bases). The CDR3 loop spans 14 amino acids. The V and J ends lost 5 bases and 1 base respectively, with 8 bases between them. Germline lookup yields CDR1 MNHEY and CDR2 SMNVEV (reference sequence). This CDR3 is CASSRQGNTGELFF. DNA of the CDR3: TGTGCCAGCAGTCGGCAGGGGAACACCGGGGAGCTGTTTTTT.

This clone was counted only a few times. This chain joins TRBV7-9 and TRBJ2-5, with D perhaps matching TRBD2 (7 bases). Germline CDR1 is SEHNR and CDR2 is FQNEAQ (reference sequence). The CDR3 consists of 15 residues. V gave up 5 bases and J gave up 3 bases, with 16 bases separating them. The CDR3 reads CASSARGGREETQYF. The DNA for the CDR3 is TGTGCCAGCAGCGCTAGGGGGGGCCGCGAAGAGACCCAGTACTTC. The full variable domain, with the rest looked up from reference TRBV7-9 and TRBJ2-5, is DTGVSQNPRHKITKRGQNVTFRCDPISEHNRLYWYRQTLGQGPEFLTYFQNEAQLEKSRLLSDRFSAERPKGSFSTLEIQRTEQGDSAMYLCASSARGGREETQYFGPGTRLLVL.

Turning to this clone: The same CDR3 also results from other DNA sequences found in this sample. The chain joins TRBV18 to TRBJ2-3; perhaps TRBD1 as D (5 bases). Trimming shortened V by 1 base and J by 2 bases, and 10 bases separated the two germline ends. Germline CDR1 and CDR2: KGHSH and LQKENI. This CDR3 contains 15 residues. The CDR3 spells CASSPRQGSTDTQYF. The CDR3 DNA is TGTGCCAGCTCACCACGCCAGGGATCCACAGATACGCAGTATTTT.

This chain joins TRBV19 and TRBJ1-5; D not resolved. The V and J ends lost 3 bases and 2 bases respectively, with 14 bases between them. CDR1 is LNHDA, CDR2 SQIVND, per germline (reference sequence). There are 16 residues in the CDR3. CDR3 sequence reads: CASSMIGLQGNQPQHF. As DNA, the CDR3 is TGTGCCAGTAGTATGATCGGCCTGCAGGGCAATCAGCCCCAGCATTTT.

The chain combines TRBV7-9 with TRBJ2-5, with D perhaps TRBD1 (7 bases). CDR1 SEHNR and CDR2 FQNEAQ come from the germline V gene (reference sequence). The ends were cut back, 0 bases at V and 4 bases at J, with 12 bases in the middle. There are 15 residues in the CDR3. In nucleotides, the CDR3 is TGTGCCAGCAGCTTAGCATCAGGGGGAGGAGAGACCCAGTACTTC. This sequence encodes CASSLASGGGETQYF.

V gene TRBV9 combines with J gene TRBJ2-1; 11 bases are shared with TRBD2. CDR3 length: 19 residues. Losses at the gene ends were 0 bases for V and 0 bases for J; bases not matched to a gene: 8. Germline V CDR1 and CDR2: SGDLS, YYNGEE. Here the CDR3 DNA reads TGTGCCAGCAGCGTAGGAGTGCTAGCGGGGGGCCACTCCTACAATGAGCAGTTCTTC. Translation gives CASSVGVLAGGHSYNEQFF.

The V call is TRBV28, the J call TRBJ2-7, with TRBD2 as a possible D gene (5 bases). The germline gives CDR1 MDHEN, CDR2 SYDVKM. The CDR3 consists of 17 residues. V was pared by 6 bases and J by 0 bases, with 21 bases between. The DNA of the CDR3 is TGTGCCAGCAGCGGCCCGCGGGTCACGGGGTACTCCTACGAGCAGTACTTC. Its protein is CASSGPRVTGYSYEQYF.

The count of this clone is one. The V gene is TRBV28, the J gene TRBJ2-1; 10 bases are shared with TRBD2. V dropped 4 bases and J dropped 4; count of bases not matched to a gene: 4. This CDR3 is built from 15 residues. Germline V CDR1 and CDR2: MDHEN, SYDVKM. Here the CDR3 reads CASSYSGGRYNEQFF. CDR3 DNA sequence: TGTGCCAGCAGTTATAGCGGGGGGCGATACAATGAGCAGTTCTTC.

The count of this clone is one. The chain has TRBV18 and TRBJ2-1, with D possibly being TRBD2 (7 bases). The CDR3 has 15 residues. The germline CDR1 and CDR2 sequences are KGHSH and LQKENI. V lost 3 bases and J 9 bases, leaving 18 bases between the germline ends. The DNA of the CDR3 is TGTGCCAGCTCACCCACCGGGGGGCCCGGGGGTGAGCAGTTCTTC. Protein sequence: CASSPTGGPGGEQFF.

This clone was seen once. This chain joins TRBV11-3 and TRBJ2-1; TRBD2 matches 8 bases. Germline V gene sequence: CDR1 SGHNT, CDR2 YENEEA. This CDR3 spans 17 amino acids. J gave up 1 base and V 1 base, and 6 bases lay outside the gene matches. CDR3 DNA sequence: TGTGCCAGCAGCTTAGCGTTCGGGGGGGAGTCCTACAATGAGCAGTTCTTC. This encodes CASSLAFGGESYNEQFF.

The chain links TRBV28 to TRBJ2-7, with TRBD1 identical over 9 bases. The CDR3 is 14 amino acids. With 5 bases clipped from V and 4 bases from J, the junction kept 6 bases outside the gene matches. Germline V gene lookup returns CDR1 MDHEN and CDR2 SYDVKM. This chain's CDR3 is CASSGTGLKYEQYF. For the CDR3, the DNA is TGTGCCAGCAGTGGGACAGGGCTGAAGTACGAGCAGTACTTC.

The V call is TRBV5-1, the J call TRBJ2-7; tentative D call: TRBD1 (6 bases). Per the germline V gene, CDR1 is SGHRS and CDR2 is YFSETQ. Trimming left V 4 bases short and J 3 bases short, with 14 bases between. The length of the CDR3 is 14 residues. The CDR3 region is CASSRTDSDYEQYF. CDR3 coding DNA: TGCGCCAGCAGCCGGACAGACTCGGACTACGAGCAGTACTTC.

The CDR3 DNA follows: TGTGCCAGCAGCTTTGGTCGGGGGGGCTCCCCCGGTACAGATACGCAGTATTTT. Translating it yields CASSFGRGGSPGTDTQYF. V and J are TRBV11-3 and TRBJ2-3; 8 bases are shared with TRBD2. The CDR3 extends over 18 amino acids. V was clipped by 3 bases and J by 3 bases; unmatched bases: 14. Germline CDR1 and CDR2: SGHNT and YENEEA.

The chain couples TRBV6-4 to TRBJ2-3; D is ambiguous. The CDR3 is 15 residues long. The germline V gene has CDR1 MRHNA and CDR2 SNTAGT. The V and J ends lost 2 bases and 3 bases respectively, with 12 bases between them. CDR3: CASSDVGGQTDTQYF. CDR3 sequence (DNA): TGTGCCAGCAGTGACGTCGGCGGCCAAACAGATACGCAGTATTTT.

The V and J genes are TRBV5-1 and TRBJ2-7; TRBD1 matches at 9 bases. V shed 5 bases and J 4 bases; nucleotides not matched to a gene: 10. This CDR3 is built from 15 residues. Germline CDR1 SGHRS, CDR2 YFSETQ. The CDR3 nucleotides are TGCGCCAGCAGGGACGGGACAGGGTTAACGTACGAGCAGTACTTC. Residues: CASRDGTGLTYEQYF.

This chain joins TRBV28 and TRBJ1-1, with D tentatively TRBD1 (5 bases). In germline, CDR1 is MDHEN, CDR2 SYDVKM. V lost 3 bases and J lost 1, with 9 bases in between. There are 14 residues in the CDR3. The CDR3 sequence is CASSFLGQNTEAFF. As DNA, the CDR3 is TGTGCCAGCAGTTTCCTTGGACAGAACACTGAAGCTTTCTTT. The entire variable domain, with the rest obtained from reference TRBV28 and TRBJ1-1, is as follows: DVKVTQSSRYLVKRTGEKVFLECVQDMDHENMFWYRQDPGLGLRLIYFSYDVKMKEKGDIPEGYSVSREKKERFSLILESASTNQTSMYLCASSFLGQNTEAFFGQGTRLTVV.

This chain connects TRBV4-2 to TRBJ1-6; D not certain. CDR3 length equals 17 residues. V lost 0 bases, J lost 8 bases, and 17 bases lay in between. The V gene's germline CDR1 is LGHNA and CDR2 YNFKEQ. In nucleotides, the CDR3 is TGTGCCAGCAGCCAAGAGGTCTTCCGTAACATGGATTCACCCCTCCACTTT. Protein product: CASSQEVFRNMDSPLHF.

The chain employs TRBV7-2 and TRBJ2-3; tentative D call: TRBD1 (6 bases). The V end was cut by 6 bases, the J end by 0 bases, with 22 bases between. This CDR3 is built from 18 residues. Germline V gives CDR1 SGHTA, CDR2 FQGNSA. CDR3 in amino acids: CASSQNRGQGLSTDTQYF. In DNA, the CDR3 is TGTGCCAGCAGTCAGAATAGGGGTCAGGGGCTGAGCACAGATACGCAGTATTTT. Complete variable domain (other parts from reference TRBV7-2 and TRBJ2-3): GAGVSQSPSNKVTEKGKDVELRCDPISGHTALYWYRQSLGQGLEFLIYFQGNSAPDKSGLPSDRFSAERTGGSVSTLTIQRTQQEDSAVYLCASSQNRGQGLSTDTQYFGPGTRLTVL.

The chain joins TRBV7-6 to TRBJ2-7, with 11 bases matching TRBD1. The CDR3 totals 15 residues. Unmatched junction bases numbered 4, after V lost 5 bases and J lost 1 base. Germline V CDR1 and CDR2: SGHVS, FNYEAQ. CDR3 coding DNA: TGTGCCAGCAGCCCCGGGACAGGGGGTTCCTACGAGCAGTACTTC. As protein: CASSPGTGGSYEQYF.

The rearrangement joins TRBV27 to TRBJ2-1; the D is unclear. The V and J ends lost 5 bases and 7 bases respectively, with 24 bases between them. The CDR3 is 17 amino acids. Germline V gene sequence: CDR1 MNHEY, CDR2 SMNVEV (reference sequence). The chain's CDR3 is CASSRLRSILITNEQFF. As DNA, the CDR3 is TGTGCCAGCAGTCGACTCCGTAGCATTCTAATCACAAATGAGCAGTTCTTC.

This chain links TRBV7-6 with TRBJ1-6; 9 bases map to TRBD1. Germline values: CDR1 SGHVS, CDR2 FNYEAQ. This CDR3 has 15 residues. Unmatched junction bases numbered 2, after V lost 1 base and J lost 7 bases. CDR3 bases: TGTGCCAGCAGCTTAGGGGACAGGGAAAATTCACCCCTCCACTTT. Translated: CASSLGDRENSPLHF.

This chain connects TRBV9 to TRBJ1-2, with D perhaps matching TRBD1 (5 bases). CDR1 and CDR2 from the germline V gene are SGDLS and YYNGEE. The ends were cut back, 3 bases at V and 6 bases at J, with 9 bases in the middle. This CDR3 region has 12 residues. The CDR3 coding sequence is TGTGCCAGCAGCGGCCGGGGGGATGGCTACACCTTC. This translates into CASSGRGDGYTF.

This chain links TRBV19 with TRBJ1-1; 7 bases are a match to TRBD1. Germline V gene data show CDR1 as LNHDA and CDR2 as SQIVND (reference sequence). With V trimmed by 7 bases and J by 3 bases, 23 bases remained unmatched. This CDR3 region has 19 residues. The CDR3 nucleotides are TGTGCCAGTAAGCGCAGCCACAGGGGTCCTGGGATAGTGGACACTGAAGCTTTCTTT. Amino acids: CASKRSHRGPGIVDTEAFF.

The CDR3 nucleotides are TGTGCCAGCAAAGGTAGCACAGGGGACACCGGGGAGCTGTTTTTT. The encoded protein is CASKGSTGDTGELFF. This rearrangement joins TRBV28 to TRBJ2-2; 7 positions match TRBD1. J gave up 3 bases and V 7 bases, and 8 bases lay outside the gene matches. There are 15 residues in the CDR3. Per germline, CDR1 MDHEN and CDR2 SYDVKM.

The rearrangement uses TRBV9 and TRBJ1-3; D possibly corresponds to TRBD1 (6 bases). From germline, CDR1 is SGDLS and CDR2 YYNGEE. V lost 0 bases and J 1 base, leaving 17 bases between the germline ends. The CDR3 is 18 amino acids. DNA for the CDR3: TGTGCCAGCAGCGTAGAGGACAGCCTCATCGGATCTGGAAACACCATATATTTT. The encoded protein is CASSVEDSLIGSGNTIYF.

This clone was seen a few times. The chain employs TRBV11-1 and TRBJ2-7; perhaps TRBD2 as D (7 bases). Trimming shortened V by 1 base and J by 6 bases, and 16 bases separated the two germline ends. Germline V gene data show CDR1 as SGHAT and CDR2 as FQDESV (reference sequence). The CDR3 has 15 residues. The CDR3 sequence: CASSLGPLGGREQYF. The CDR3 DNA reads TGTGCCAGCAGCTTAGGACCGCTCGGGGGGCGCGAGCAGTACTTC. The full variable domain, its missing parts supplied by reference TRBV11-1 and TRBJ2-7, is EAEVAQSPRYKITEKSQAVAFWCDPISGHATLYWYRQILGQGPELLVQFQDESVVDDSQLPKDRFSAERLKGVDSTLKIQPAELGDSAMYLCASSLGPLGGREQYFGPGTRLTVT.